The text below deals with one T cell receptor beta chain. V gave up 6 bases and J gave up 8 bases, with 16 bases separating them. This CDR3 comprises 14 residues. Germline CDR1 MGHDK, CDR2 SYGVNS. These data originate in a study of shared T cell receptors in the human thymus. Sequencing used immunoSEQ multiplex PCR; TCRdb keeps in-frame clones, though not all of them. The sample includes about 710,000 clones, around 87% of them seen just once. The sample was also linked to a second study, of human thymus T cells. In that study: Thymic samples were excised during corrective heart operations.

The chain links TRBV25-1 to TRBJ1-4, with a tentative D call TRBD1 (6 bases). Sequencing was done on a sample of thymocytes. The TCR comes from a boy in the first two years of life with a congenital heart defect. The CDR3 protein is CASSQGRGREKLFF. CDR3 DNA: TGTGCCAGCAGCCAGGGGAGGGGAAGGGAAAAACTGTTTTTT.